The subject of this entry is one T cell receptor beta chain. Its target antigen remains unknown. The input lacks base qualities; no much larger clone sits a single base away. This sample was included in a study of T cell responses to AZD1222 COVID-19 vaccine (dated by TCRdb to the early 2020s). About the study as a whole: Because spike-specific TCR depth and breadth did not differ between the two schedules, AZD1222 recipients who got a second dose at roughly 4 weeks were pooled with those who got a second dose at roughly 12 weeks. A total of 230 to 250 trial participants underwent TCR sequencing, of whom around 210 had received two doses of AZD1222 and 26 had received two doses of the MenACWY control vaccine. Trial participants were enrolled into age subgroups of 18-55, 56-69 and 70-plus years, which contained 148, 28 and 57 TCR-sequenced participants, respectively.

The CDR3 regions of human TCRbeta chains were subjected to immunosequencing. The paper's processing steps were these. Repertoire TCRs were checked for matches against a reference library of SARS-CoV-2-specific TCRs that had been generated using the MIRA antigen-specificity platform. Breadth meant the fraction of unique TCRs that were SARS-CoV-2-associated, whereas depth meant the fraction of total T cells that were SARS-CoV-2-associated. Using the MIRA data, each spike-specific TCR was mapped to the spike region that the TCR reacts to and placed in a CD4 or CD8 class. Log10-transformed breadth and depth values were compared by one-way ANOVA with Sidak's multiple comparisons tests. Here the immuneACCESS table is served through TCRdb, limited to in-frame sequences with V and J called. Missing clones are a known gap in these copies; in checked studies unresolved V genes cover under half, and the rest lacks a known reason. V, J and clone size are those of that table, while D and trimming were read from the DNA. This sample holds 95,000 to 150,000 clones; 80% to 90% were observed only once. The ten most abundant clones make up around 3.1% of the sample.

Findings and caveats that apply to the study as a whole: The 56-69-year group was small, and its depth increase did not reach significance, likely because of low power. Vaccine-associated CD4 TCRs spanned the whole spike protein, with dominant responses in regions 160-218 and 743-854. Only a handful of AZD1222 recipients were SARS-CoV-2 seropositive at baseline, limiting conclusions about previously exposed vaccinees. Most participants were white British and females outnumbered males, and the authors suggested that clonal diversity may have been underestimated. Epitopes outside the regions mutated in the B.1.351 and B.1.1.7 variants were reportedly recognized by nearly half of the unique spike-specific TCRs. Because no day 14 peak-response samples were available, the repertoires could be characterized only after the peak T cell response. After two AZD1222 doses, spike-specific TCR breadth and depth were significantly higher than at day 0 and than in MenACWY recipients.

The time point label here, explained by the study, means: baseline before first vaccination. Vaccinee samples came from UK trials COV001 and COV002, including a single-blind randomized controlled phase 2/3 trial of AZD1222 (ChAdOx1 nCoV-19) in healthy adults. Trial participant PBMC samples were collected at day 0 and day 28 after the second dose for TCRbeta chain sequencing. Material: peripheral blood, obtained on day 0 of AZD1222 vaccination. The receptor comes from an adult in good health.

The CDR3 region reads CASSEWGFSYEQYF. The bases are TGTGCCAGCAGTGAATGGGGATTCTCCTACGAGCAGTACTTC. The receptor chain draws on TRBV6-1 and TRBJ2-7; the D segment cannot be called with confidence. Trimming removed 2 bases from V and 0 bases from J, leaving 8 bases between the germline ends. The CDR3 covers 14 residues, taking in both the cysteine and the phenylalanine. Only the CDR3 part of the read is kept: 42 bases, read in frame from the first base. Reading the germline V gene gives CDR1 MNHNS and CDR2 SASEGT.